One T cell receptor beta chain is described in this entry. Many counts were recorded for this clonotype. The antigen it binds to is not known. Base qualities were left out, and no much larger clone turns up one base away. A patient counted as having stable Graves' hyperthyroidism if no progression to ophthalmopathy occurred over 18 months of follow-up. Hyperthyroidism patients were newly diagnosed, with disease duration under 2 months, and aged 18 to 65 years. The study excluded patients with uncontrolled infections, other autoimmune diseases, pregnancy or lactation. Diagnoses relied on clinical symptoms, serum thyroxine and TRAb, thyroid ultrasound and orbital computed tomography. Ficoll-Paque density gradient centrifugation was used to isolate PBMCs from 9.5 to 10 ml of fresh peripheral blood. Trizol reagent was used to extract total RNA, and RNA quality was then checked on an Agilent 2100 Bioanalyzer.

The data originate from a study of T cells in Graves' hyperthyroidism and ophthalmopathy (dated by TCRdb to the late 2010s). Regarding the complete study: Peripheral blood was sampled at the time of initial diagnosis, prior to any treatment. In six Graves' hyperthyroidism patients, the study also compared T-cell repertoires from thyroid tissue with T-cell repertoires from blood. Prospective prediction of ophthalmopathy was tested in an independent validation cohort consisting of 18 to 20 hyperthyroidism patients and over 15 patients who later progressed to ophthalmopathy. To identify distinguishing TCR V-J signatures, a discovery cohort of around 98 patients was used, comprising 43 with Graves' ophthalmopathy and approximately 58 with stable Graves' hyperthyroidism. After sampling, hyperthyroidism patients received methimazole starting at 30 mg daily, and ophthalmopathy patients received high-dose intravenous methylprednisolone. The roughly 94 discovery patients were randomly divided into training and test sets at a 7:3 ratio. TCR Vbeta CDR3 sequencing of 130 to 150 peripheral blood samples (fewer than 45 ophthalmopathy, roughly 72 hyperthyroidism and approximately 17 progressor patients) is reported in the paper.

What the work shows at the level of the full study, not this receptor alone: Blood samples also contained most of the expanded thyroid clonotypes (frequency above 0.001), which suggests that blood repertoires may reflect thyroid immune responses. No statistical method was used to fix the sample size in advance, and group allocation was not hidden from the investigators. A 13 V-J signature model separated ophthalmopathy from stable hyperthyroidism, with over 85% sensitivity and about 81% specificity in cross-validation and 80%/75% in testing. In validation, the model predicted progression to ophthalmopathy with roughly 66% sensitivity and 72% to 85% specificity, a median of around six months before onset.

The cysteine opens and the phenylalanine closes a CDR3 of 18 amino acids. Of all the DNA, just the CDR3 is kept, 54 bases in frame from base 1. Compared with germline, V lacks 1 base and J lacks 3 bases; bases without a gene match: 12. From the germline V gene, CDR1 is MDHEN and CDR2 is SYDVKM. TCR beta CDR3 regions were amplified from RNA transcripts. The first round of RT-PCR for the TCR CDR3 was performed with the HTBI primer set and the Qiagen OneStep RT-PCR kit. A second multiplex PCR round built the libraries, followed by size selection and purification. Paired-end sequencing of the libraries was performed with 100 bp reads on an Illumina HiSeq2000. Per the authors' processing: Raw data were processed with SOAPnuke, discarding reads with adapters, uncalled bases, mean Phred below 15, or no exact constant-primer or identifier match. High-quality paired reads were merged using COPE v1.2.5, and each unique nucleotide sequence was defined as a clonotype. MiTCR v1.1 was used to align the clonotypes against IMGT TRBV, TRBD and TRBJ reference segments. The analysis included only V-J combinations with a frequency above 0.0001, which together covered 99% to 99.2% of the repertoires. A TCS score was defined as the ratio between F50 (clonal expansion) and ExV (chaos), using BLOSUM62-based TCRdist between CDR3 peptides within each V-J. Welch's t-statistics and random forest reduced approximately 520 V-J features to roughly 13, which were used in a naive Bayes classifier (R e1071). Starting from the raw public reads, TCRdb applied fastp trimming at Q25, assembled clones with MiXCR and retained in-frame beta chains. Merged by CDR3 protein, the rows form single entries marked with the most common genes and DNA. For this entry, the V and J calls and clone size follow TCRdb and not the study's own pipeline. Recorded for this sample are 550,000 to 800,000 distinct CDR3 sequences; 15% to 20% of them occurred a single time. The ten most abundant clones make up 15% to 17% of the sample.

What was sequenced was blood. This clonotype was sampled from a man aged 50-59 years with Graves' hyperthyroidism. Rearrangement joined TRBV28 to TRBJ2-7, with 10 bases matching TRBD1. The CDR3 protein is CASSLSFGNRDRGYEQYF. The nucleotides read TGTGCCAGCAGTTTATCATTCGGGAACCGGGACAGGGGCTACGAGCAGTACTTC.